This T cell receptor (beta chain) was captured in a study of blood T cell repertoires in COVID-19. Study-wide context: Both acute and convalescent COVID-19 samples were obtained from the United States, Italy and Spain. The cDNA or gDNA used as material had been derived from T cells, B-cell-depleted T cells, or PBMCs.

Assay used: immunoSEQ multiplex PCR; TCRdb lists only in-frame clones, some missing. The sample comprises about 120,000 clones, approximately 80% of which are singletons, and about 25% rests with the top ten. This CDR3 is built from 16 residues. Germline V gives CDR1 ENHRY, CDR2 SYGVKD. With V trimmed by 2 bases and J by 6 bases, 7 bases remained unmatched. This TCR was sampled from a human donor in a cohort sampled during active COVID-19. The chain recombines TRBV10-3 with TRBJ2-2, with TRBD2 matching over 9 bases. Sequenced material: peripheral blood. CDR3 sequence: CAISEISGSNSGELFF. DNA for the CDR3: TGTGCCATCAGTGAGATTAGCGGGAGCAATTCCGGGGAGCTGTTTTTT.